The 31 T cell receptor beta chains reported below all come from one sample, sequenced in a study of T-cell memory formation after mild COVID-19. TCRdb recomputed calls from the 5' RACE reads with MiXCR, one row per CDR3 protein. The table shows about 110,000 distinct CDR3 sequences, with 15% to 20% occurring only once. What was sequenced was PBMCs or a T cell subset sorted from them (not recorded which). The receptors were gathered from a man aged 18 to 29 who had mild COVID-19 (a few samples of this study predate the infection). Cell type and time point are not known.

This clonotype was detected a few times. CDR3 sequence reads: CSATMGPSSNQPQHF. Here the CDR3 DNA reads TGCAGTGCTACGATGGGGCCCTCTAGCAATCAGCCCCAGCATTTT. V usage is TRBV20-1 and J usage is TRBJ1-5; TRBD1 might be the D (5 bases). Germline CDR1 is DFQATT and CDR2 is SNEGSKA (reference sequence). Trimming took 4 bases from V and 0 from J, leaving 13 bases between them. The CDR3 is 15 amino acids.

A few counts support this clonotype. The genes are TRBV9 and TRBJ2-1; 10 bases agree with TRBD2. The CDR3 contains 17 residues. CDR1 is SGDLS and CDR2 is YYNGEE in the germline V gene. Trimming at V came to 1 base and at J to 2 bases, leaving 6 bases not matched to a gene. The CDR3 nucleotides read TGTGCCAGCAGCGTAACGTGGACTAGCGGAACCTACAATGAGCAGTTCTTC. Translation gives CASSVTWTSGTYNEQFF.

The chain couples TRBV7-2 to TRBJ2-3; tentative D call: TRBD1 (6 bases). This CDR3 region has 14 residues. The ends were cut back, 6 bases at V and 5 bases at J, with 15 bases in the middle. Germline V CDR1 and CDR2: SGHTA, FQGNSA. The CDR3 bases are TGTGCCAGCAGACTGGGGGCCCTAGTAGATACGCAGTATTTT. Translating gives CASRLGALVDTQYF.

V is TRBV25-1 and J is TRBJ1-2; D might be TRBD1 (5 bases). The germline V gene encodes CDR1 MGHDK and CDR2 SYGVNS. Between the trimmed V and J ends, which lost 5 bases and 5 bases, there was a span of 12 bases. CDR3 length: 13 residues. This CDR3 reads CASSTGRGYGYTF. The CDR3 DNA follows: TGTGCCAGCAGTACGGGGCGAGGATATGGCTACACCTTC.

This clonotype appeared a few times. The gene calls are TRBV7-8 and TRBJ2-3; 9 nucleotides align to TRBD1. The CDR3 totals 16 residues. Unmatched junction bases numbered 7, after V lost 2 bases and J lost 4 bases. The germline V gene has CDR1 SGHVS and CDR2 FQNEAQ. The chain's CDR3 is CASSLTQGAVSDTQYF. The CDR3 bases are TGTGCCAGCAGCTTAACACAGGGGGCGGTCTCAGATACGCAGTATTTT.

This clonotype appeared a few times. V and J are TRBV7-3 and TRBJ2-5; no definite D call. V gave up 5 bases and J gave up 0 bases, with 13 bases separating them. Germline lookup yields CDR1 SGHTA and CDR2 FQGTGA. CDR3 size: 15 residues. In DNA, the CDR3 is TGTGCCAGCAGCCCTTTTGCGGTGGACCAAGAGACCCAGTACTTC. Translated: CASSPFAVDQETQYF.

The rearrangement joins TRBV2 to TRBJ2-5; no definite D call. The CDR3 extends over 14 amino acids. Germline assignment: CDR1 SNHLY and CDR2 FYNNEI. The germline V and J ends were trimmed by 5 bases and 5 bases, with 15 bases remaining between them. The CDR3 loop is CASSRFGEEETQYF. CDR3 DNA sequence: TGTGCCAGCAGTAGGTTTGGGGAAGAGGAGACCCAGTACTTC.

This clonotype was counted many times. The chain links TRBV9 to TRBJ2-3; TRBD2 might be the D (7 bases). V lost 2 bases, J lost 4 bases, and 20 bases lay in between. The CDR3 has 17 residues. Germline assignment: CDR1 SGDLS and CDR2 YYNGEE. CDR3 protein: CASSVGGALPGADTQYF. In DNA, the CDR3 is TGTGCCAGCAGCGTGGGGGGGGCGCTCCCCGGGGCAGATACGCAGTATTTT.

This chain uses TRBV7-2 with TRBJ2-5, with 11 nucleotides matching TRBD2. CDR3 length equals 17 residues. CDR1 SGHTA and CDR2 FQGNSA come from the germline V gene. The J segment lost 1 base and the V segment lost 6 bases, leaving 10 bases of the junction unmatched. In DNA, the CDR3 is TGTGCCAGCAGTCGGGGGGGGACTAGCGGATCCCAAGAGACCCAGTACTTC. This sequence encodes CASSRGGTSGSQETQYF.

This clonotype was seen a few times. The chain uses TRBV7-2 and TRBJ2-3; 9 bases line up with TRBD2. The CDR3 contains 17 residues. In germline, CDR1 is SGHTA, CDR2 FQGNSA. The V segment lost 1 base and the J segment 4 bases; nucleotides outside the gene matches: 9. CDR3 bases: TGTGCCAGCAGCTTAGAGGGCGCGCGCGGGGGGGCAGATACGCAGTATTTT. It encodes CASSLEGARGGADTQYF.

This clonotype was seen at least ten times. The V call is TRBV20-1, the J call TRBJ2-5, with 7 nucleotides matching TRBD2. The V segment lost 5 bases and the J segment 5 bases; nucleotides outside the gene matches: 11. Germline V gene sequence: CDR1 DFQATT, CDR2 SNEGSKA (reference sequence). CDR3 length: 14 amino acids. The CDR3 DNA reads TGCAGTGCTCAGACGATGAGGACTAGTGAGACCCAGTACTTC. Amino acid sequence: CSAQTMRTSETQYF.

This clonotype was seen more than once but under ten times. The chain links TRBV9 to TRBJ2-5, with 11 bases aligning to TRBD2. The germline gives CDR1 SGDLS, CDR2 YYNGEE. The ends lost 0 bases at V and 4 bases at J; junction bases unmatched: 11. The CDR3 runs to 18 residues. The CDR3 region is CASSVASLAGGLGETQYF. The CDR3 bases are TGTGCCAGCAGCGTAGCTTCTCTAGCGGGGGGCCTCGGAGAGACCCAGTACTTC.

The chain links TRBV7-9 to TRBJ2-2; 7 bases align to TRBD1. This CDR3 contains 14 residues. The V segment lost 4 bases and the J segment 4 bases; nucleotides outside the gene matches: 3. CDR1 is SEHNR, CDR2 FQNEAQ, per germline (reference sequence). CDR3 bases: TGTGCCAGCAGCTCGACAGGGCCCACCGGGGAGCTGTTTTTT. It yields the protein CASSSTGPTGELFF.

The J gene is TRBJ1-1, the V gene TRBV11-2; D is uncertain. V shed 0 bases and J shed 7 bases, with 9 bases lying between them. Per the germline V gene, CDR1 is SGHAT and CDR2 is FQNNGV. CDR3 size: 13 residues. CDR3 residues: CASSLDRLGEAFF. The CDR3 DNA sequence: TGTGCCAGCAGCTTAGATCGGCTCGGTGAAGCTTTCTTT.

The CDR3 spells CASSPHRGGSYNSPLHF. CDR3 DNA: TGCGCCAGCAGCCCGCACCGGGGGGGTTCCTATAATTCACCCCTCCACTTT. The rearrangement uses TRBV4-3 and TRBJ1-6; tentatively, D is TRBD1 (5 bases). Trimming took off 4 bases at V and 1 base at J, with 14 bases between the two ends. The CDR3 runs to 17 residues. CDR1 is LGHNA and CDR2 is YSLEER in the germline V gene.

This clonotype appeared a few times. The DNA is left out, because the CDR3 cannot be placed on it with certainty; the CDR3 is given as TCRdb lists it. The CDR3 loop is CASSPSTGGSGELFFF. The chain is built from TRBV5-1 and TRBJ2-2; the table's D call of TRBD1 was not tested on the DNA. The germline V gene encodes CDR1 SGHRS and CDR2 YFSETQ. 16 amino acids form the CDR3, both terminal residues included.

As DNA, the CDR3 is TGCAGTGCTCGGACTAGCGGACCCCAAGAGACCCAGTACTTC. Protein: CSARTSGPQETQYF. The rearrangement joins TRBV20-1 to TRBJ2-5, with 10 bases identical to TRBD2. This CDR3 spans 14 amino acids. Germline CDR1 is DFQATT and CDR2 is SNEGSKA (reference sequence). Trimming took 5 bases from V and 1 from J; bases not matched to a gene: 4.

The rearrangement uses TRBV20-1 and TRBJ2-7, with no clear D. The ends were cut back, 2 bases at V and 5 bases at J, with 7 bases in the middle. The CDR3 is 11 amino acids. Per germline, CDR1 DFQATT and CDR2 SNEGSKA (reference sequence). CDR3 DNA sequence: TGCAGTGCTAGATCGGTCCACGAGCAGTACGTC. This translates into CSARSVHEQYV.

Only a few counts were recorded for this clonotype. The chain recombines TRBV7-2 with TRBJ1-4; unclear D gene. The CDR3 has 15 amino acids. V was shortened by 8 bases and J by 3 bases, with 16 bases between the two germline ends. The germline CDR1 and CDR2 sequences are SGHTA and FQGNSA. The DNA of the CDR3 is TGTGCCAGCGGCCGGGATGGGCAGTCTAATGAAAAACTGTTTTTT. Encoded protein: CASGRDGQSNEKLFF.

This clonotype showed up just once. This chain joins TRBV20-1 and TRBJ1-1; 10 bases match TRBD1. This CDR3 is built from 12 residues. V lost 5 bases and J lost 9; bases outside the gene matches: 6. Germline lookup yields CDR1 DFQATT and CDR2 SNEGSKA (reference sequence). The CDR3 DNA is TGCAGTGCTCATACGGGACAGGGGAAAGCTTTCTTT. Translated: CSAHTGQGKAFF.

This clonotype occurred a few times. The genes are TRBV18 and TRBJ1-6, with TRBD1 matching over 7 bases. Looked up from germline, CDR1 is KGHSH and CDR2 is LQKENI. CDR3 length: 17 amino acids. Trimming took 0 bases from V and 6 from J; bases not matched to a gene: 8. As DNA, the CDR3 is TGTGCCAGCTCACCACCGAACTGGACAGGTCGTAATTCACCCCTCCACTTT. This codes for CASSPPNWTGRNSPLHF.

This clonotype came up a few times. The chain recombines TRBV5-4 with TRBJ2-1; D not certain. V was cut by 5 bases and J by 0 bases, with 12 bases left in between. This CDR3 has 15 residues. The germline gives CDR1 SGHNT, CDR2 YYREEE (reference sequence). The CDR3 is CASSIRSSSYNEQFF. Written as DNA, the CDR3 is TGTGCCAGCAGTATCAGGAGCAGCTCCTACAATGAGCAGTTCTTC.

The V and J genes are TRBV12-3 or TRBV12-4 and TRBJ2-1; 10 bases match TRBD2. The CDR3 length is 14 residues. J was trimmed by 12 bases and V by 6 bases; bases with no gene match: 11. The CDR3 DNA reads as TGTGCCAGCAGAACTAGCGGGGCATCAGTAGGGCAGTTCTTC. Amino acid sequence: CASRTSGASVGQFF.

Points on this clonotype: A read error may account for a junction end that differs from germline. This chain joins TRBV19 and TRBJ1-5; possibly TRBD1 for D (6 bases). The CDR3 spans 14 residues. Germline values: CDR1 LNHDA, CDR2 SQIVND (reference sequence). CDR3 in amino acids: CASSTGTAWGPQNF. CDR3 DNA sequence: TGTGCCAGTAGTACCGGGACGGCGTGGGGGCCCCAGAATTTT.

The chain couples TRBV9 to TRBJ2-7, with D possibly TRBD1 on 5 matching bases. The CDR3 has 13 residues. The V gene's germline CDR1 is SGDLS and CDR2 YYNGEE. The germline V and J ends were trimmed by 0 bases and 6 bases, with 10 bases remaining between them. The CDR3, as DNA: TGTGCCAGCAGCGTAGGGTGGGGCGGCGAGCAGTACGTC. Amino acid sequence: CASSVGWGGEQYV.

The genes are TRBV7-2 and TRBJ2-2, with D perhaps matching TRBD1 or TRBD2 (5 bases each). The CDR3 has 13 residues. V lost 4 bases, J lost 6 bases, and 9 bases lay in between. CDR1 is SGHTA, CDR2 FQGNSA, per germline. The CDR3 coding sequence is TGTGCCAGCAGCTCTGGGACGCCCGGGGAGCTGTTTTTT. Protein product: CASSSGTPGELFF.

The CDR3 DNA sequence: TGTGCCAGCAGTTTCCGCAGGGCAGGCGGGGCCAACGTCCTGACTTTC. Translating it yields CASSFRRAGGANVLTF. The chain is built from TRBV12-3 or TRBV12-4 and TRBJ2-6, with D tentatively TRBD1 (5 bases). There are 16 residues in the CDR3. V was shortened by 3 bases and J by 4 bases, with 13 bases between the two germline ends.

This clonotype was seen many times. This chain connects TRBV11-2 to TRBJ2-2; 10 bases fit TRBD2. The CDR3 spans 15 residues. Germline V gives CDR1 SGHAT, CDR2 FQNNGV. V was clipped by 1 base and J by 4 bases; unmatched bases: 0. CDR3 in amino acids: CASSLGLAGTGELFF. The DNA of the CDR3 is TGTGCCAGCAGCTTAGGACTAGCGGGCACCGGGGAGCTGTTTTTT.

The chain has TRBV5-4 and TRBJ2-3; a possible D gene is TRBD1 (6 bases). The CDR3 extends over 14 amino acids. Germline V CDR1 and CDR2: SGHNT, YYREEE (reference sequence). V gave up 7 bases and J gave up 3 bases, with 15 bases separating them. DNA for the CDR3: TGTGCCAGCGGACCAGGGGCTAGTACAGATACGCAGTATTTT. It is translated as CASGPGASTDTQYF.

The V gene is TRBV6-5, the J gene TRBJ1-6; 7 positions agree with TRBD1. Trimming cost V 2 bases and J 13 bases; bases outside gene matches: 8. The CDR3 consists of 14 residues. Germline CDR1 and CDR2: MNHEY and SVGAGI. The CDR3 nucleotides read TGTGCCAGCAGTTACGGGACAGACCGACGGCCCCTCCACTTT. It is translated as CASSYGTDRRPLHF.

The CDR3 nucleotides read TGTGCCAGCAGCCGGACTATGCGAGGCTACACCTTC. Its protein is CASSRTMRGYTF. The V call is TRBV12-3 or TRBV12-4, the J call TRBJ1-2; D not certain. Trimming shortened V by 6 bases and J by 8 bases, and 13 bases separated the two germline ends. The CDR3 has 12 residues.